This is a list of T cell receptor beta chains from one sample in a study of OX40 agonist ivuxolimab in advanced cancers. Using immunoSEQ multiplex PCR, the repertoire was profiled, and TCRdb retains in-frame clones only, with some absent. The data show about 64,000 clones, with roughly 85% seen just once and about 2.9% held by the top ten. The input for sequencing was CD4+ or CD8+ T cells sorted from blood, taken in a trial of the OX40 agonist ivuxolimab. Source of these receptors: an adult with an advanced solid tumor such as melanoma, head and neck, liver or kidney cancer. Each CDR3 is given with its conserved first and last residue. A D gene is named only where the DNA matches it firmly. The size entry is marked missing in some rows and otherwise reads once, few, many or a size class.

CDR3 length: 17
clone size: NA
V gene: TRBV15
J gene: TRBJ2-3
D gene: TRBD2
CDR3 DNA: TGTGCCACCAGCAGATCAGGACTAGCGGAGATCACAGATACGCAGTATTTT
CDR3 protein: CATSRSGLAEITDTQYF

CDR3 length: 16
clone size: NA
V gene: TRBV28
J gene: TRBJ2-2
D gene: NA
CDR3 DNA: TGTGCCAGCAGTCCTCGACAGGGAGGTCACGCCGGGGAGCTGTTTTTT
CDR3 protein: CASSPRQGGHAGELFF

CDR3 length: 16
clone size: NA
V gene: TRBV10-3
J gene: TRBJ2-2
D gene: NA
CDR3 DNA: TGTGCCATCAGTGAGTCCTTACAGGGAGGGACCGGGGAGCTGTTTTTT
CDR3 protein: CAISESLQGGTGELFF

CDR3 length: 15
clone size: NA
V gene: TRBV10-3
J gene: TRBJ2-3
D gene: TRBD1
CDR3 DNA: TGTGCCATCAGTGAAGGGACAGGGGAGACAGATACGCAGTATTTT
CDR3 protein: CAISEGTGETDTQYF

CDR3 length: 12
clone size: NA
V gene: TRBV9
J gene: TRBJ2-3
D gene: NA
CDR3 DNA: TGTGCCAGCAGCGTAGGAACAGATACGCAGTATTTT
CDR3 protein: CASSVGTDTQYF

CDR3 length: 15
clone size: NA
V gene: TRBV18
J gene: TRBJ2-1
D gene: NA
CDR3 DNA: TGTGCCAGCTCACCACCACGGGGCCCCTACAATGAGCAGTTCTTC
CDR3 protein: CASSPPRGPYNEQFF

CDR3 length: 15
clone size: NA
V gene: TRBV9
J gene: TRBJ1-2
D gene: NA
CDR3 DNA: TGTGCCAGCAGCGTAGATCCGGACCGAAGCTATGGCTACACCTTC
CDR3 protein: CASSVDPDRSYGYTF

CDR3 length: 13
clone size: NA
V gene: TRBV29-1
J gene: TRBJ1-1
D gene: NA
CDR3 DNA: TGCAGCGCAAGGACAGACTTAGGGACTGAAGCTTTCTTT
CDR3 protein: CSARTDLGTEAFF

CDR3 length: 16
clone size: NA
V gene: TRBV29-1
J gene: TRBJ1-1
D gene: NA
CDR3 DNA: TGCAGCGTTGAAGATCTAGGTTCCGGGAGGGGCACTGAAGCTTTCTTT
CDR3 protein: CSVEDLGSGRGTEAFF

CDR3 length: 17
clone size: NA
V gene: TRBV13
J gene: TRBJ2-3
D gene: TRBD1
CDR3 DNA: TGTGCCAGCAGCACCGGGACAGCCTTCGCTAGCACAGATACGCAGTATTTT
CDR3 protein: CASSTGTAFASTDTQYF

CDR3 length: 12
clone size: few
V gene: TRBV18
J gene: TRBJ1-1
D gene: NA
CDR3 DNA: TGTGCCAGCTCACCTGGGAGGGATGAAGCTTTCTTT
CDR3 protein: CASSPGRDEAFF

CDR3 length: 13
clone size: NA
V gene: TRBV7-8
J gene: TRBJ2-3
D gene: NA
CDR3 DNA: TGTGCCAGCAGCTTAGCAGGGGGGGATACGCAGTATTTT
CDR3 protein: CASSLAGGDTQYF

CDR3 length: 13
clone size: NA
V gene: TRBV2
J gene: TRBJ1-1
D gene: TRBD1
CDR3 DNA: TGTGCCAGCAGTAGGACAGGGGGCACTGAAGCTTTCTTT
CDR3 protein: CASSRTGGTEAFF

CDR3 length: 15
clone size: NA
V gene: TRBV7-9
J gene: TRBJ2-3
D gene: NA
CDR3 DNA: TGTGCCAGCAGCGTGACGGACGGCTCCCTAGATACGCAGTATTTT
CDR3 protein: CASSVTDGSLDTQYF

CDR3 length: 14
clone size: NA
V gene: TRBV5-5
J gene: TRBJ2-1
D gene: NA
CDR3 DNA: TGTGCCAGCAGCTTGCCTGGCAGGAACAATGAGCAGTTCTTC
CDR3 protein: CASSLPGRNNEQFF

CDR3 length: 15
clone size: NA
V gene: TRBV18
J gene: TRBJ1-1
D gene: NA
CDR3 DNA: TGTGCCAGCTCACCACCGGAACAGCTGAACACTGAAGCTTTCTTT
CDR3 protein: CASSPPEQLNTEAFF

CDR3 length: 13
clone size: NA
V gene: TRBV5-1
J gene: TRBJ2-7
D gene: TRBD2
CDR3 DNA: TGCGCCAGCCAACTAGCGGGAGATGACGAGCAGTACTTC
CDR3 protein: CASQLAGDDEQYF

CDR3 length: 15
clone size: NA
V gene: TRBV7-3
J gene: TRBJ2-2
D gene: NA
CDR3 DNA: TGTGCCAGCAGCTTAAGGGGGCGCGAGTCCGGGGAGCTGTTTTTT
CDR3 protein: CASSLRGRESGELFF

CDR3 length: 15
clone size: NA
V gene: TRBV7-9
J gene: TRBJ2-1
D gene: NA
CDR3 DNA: TGTGCCAGCAGCCCCTTAACGAGCTCCTACAATGAGCAGTTCTTC
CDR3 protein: CASSPLTSSYNEQFF

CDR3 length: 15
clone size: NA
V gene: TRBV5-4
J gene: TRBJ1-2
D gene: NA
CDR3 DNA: TGTGCCAGCAGCCCCCGGGAAGGATTGAACTATGGCTACACCTTC
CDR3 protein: CASSPREGLNYGYTF

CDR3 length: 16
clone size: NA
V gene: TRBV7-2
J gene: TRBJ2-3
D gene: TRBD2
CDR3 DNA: TGTGCCAGCAGCTTATCTGGACTAGCGGGAGTAGTCGCGCAGTATTTT
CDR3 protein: CASSLSGLAGVVAQYF

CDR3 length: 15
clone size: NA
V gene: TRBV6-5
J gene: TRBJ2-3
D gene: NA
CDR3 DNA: TGTGCCAGCAGTTACAAGGGTTCTAGCACAGATACGCAGTATTTT
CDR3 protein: CASSYKGSSTDTQYF

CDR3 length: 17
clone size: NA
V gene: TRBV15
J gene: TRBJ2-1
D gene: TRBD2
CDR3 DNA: TGTGCCACCAGCAGAGATAAGGCTAGCGGGTTGGAAGGTGAGCAGTTCTTC
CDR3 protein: CATSRDKASGLEGEQFF

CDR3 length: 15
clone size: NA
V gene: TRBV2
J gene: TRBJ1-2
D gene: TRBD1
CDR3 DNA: TGTGCCAGCAACCAGGGGGCCATGGCTAACTATGGCTACACCTTC
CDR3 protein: CASNQGAMANYGYTF

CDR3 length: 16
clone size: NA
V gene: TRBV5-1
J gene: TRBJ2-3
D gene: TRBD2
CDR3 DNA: TGCGCCAGCAGCTTAACTAGCGGGAGGAGCACAGATACGCAGTATTTT
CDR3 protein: CASSLTSGRSTDTQYF

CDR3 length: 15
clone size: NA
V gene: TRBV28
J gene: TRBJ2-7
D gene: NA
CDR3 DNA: TGTGCCAGCAGTTTAGCAGCCCCGCAGTCCTACGAGCAGTACTTC
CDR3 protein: CASSLAAPQSYEQYF

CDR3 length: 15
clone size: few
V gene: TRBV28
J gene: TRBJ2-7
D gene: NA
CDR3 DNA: TGTGCCAGCACCAAAGGAGGGGGCAGCTCCTACGAGCAGTACTTC
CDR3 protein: CASTKGGGSSYEQYF

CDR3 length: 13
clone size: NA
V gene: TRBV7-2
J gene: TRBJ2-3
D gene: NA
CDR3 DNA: TGTGCCAGCAGCTTTAGCTTGACAGATACGCAGTATTTT
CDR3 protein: CASSFSLTDTQYF

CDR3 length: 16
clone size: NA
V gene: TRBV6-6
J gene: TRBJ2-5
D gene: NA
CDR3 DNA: TGTGCCAGCAGTTACGTCCCCGCTTCGTTGGGAGAGACCCAGTACTTC
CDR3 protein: CASSYVPASLGETQYF

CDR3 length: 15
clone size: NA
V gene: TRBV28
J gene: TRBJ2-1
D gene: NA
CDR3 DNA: TGTGCCAGCAGTTCCCAAGGGCTAGCCCCCAATGAGCAGTTCTTC
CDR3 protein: CASSSQGLAPNEQFF

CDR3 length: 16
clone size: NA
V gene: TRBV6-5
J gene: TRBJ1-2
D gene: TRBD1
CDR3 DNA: TGTGCCAGCAGTTACGGGCGAACAGGGGGCGTGGATGGCTACACCTTC
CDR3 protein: CASSYGRTGGVDGYTF

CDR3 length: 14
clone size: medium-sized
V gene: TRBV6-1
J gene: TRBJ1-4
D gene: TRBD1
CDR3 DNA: TGTGGGGTGAAGAGGACAGGGGGCGCGGAAAAACTGTTTTTT
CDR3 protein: CGVKRTGGAEKLFF

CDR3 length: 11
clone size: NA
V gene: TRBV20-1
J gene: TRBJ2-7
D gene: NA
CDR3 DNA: TGCAGCGCTAGCGCCGGTTACGAGCAGTACTTC
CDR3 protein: CSASAGYEQYF

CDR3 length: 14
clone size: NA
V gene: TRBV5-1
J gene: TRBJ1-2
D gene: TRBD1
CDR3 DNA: TGCGCCAGCAGCCGACAGGGTTTCGAGGATGGCTACACCTTC
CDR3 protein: CASSRQGFEDGYTF

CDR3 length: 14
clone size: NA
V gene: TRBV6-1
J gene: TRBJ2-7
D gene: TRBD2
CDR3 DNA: TGTGCCAGCAGGGAAGGACTAGCAGACTACGAGCAGTACTTC
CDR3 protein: CASREGLADYEQYF

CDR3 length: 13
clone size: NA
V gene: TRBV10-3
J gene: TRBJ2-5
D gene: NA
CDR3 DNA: TGTGCCATCAGTGATATAGTAGAAGAGACCCAGTACTTC
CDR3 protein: CAISDIVEETQYF